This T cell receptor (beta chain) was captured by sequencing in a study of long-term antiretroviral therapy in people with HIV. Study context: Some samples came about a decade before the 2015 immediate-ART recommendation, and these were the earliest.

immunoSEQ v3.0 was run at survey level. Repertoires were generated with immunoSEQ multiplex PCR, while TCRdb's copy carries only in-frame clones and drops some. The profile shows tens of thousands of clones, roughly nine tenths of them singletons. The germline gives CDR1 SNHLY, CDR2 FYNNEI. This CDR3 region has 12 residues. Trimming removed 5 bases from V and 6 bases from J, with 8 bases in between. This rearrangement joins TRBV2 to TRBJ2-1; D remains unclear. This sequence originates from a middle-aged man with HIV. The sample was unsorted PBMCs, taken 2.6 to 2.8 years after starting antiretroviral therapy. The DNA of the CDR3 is TGTGCCAGCAGTTTGCCTGGCAATGAGCAGTTCTTC. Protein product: CASSLPGNEQFF.